The entry that follows covers one T cell receptor beta chain sequence. No antigen is known for it. Vbeta (60) and Jbeta (13) primers were used in the PCR. Authors' data handling: About 10 million shared chains were among around 78 million unique TCR beta chains counted in a later analysis. Method: immunoSEQ multiplex PCR; TCRdb's copy keeps in-frame clones and lacks some. The V and J calls and clone size were taken over from that table, and D and trimming were inferred from the DNA. The table lists under 150,000 clones, 60% to 80% of them singletons. The CDR3 spans 12 residues. Between the trimmed V and J ends, which lost 2 bases and 5 bases, there was a span of 5 bases. Germline V gives CDR1 SGHTA, CDR2 FQGNSA. This record comes from a study of cytomegalovirus exposure and HLA in healthy donors. Study-wide points: DRB1 showed the most TCR associations and HLA-C the fewest in a later analysis, as rates varied by HLA locus. Sequencing depth across donors, presence/absence analyses assumed, was roughly uniform.

The chain joins TRBV7-2 to TRBJ2-3; no reliable D call. The receptor was derived from a woman between 50 and 59 years old in good health and CMV-seronegative. Sequences were obtained from PBMCs. CDR3 coding DNA: TGTGCCAGCAGCTTATTTCAAGATACGCAGTATTTT. The encoded protein is CASSLFQDTQYF.